This T cell receptor beta chain originates from a study of cytomegalovirus exposure and HLA in healthy donors. Points from the study as a whole: In a later analysis, several top co-occurrence clusters appeared linked to parvovirus B19, influenza, CMV and Epstein-Barr virus. Using a false discovery rate of 0.05, a later analysis showed that approximately 18,000 TCR beta sequences were associated with HLA alleles.

The PCR ran on 60 Vbeta and 13 Jbeta primers. TCRdb keeps only in-frame clones here, not all; method: immunoSEQ multiplex PCR. Among 90,000 to 150,000 clones, about 73% were seen once, and the ten largest hold about 3.5%. In the case of this clone: The antigen is unknown.

Germline-derived CDR1 and CDR2 are MDHEN and SYDVKM. The CDR3 spans 15 residues. V shed 0 bases, J shed 3 bases, and the junction held 3 bases outside the gene matches. This TCR was sampled from a woman in her 30s in good health and CMV-seropositive. Sequencing was performed on PBMCs. The chain carries TRBV28 and TRBJ1-1; TRBD1 matches at 8 bases. The CDR3 loop is CASSLWGQADTEAFF. CDR3 bases: TGTGCCAGCAGTTTATGGGGACAGGCCGACACTGAAGCTTTCTTT.